This TCR beta chain came from a study of blood T cell repertoires in COVID-19. As for the study in general: PBMCs, B-cell-depleted T cells, or T cells were the source of the cDNA or gDNA that made up the material.

Germline V gene lookup returns CDR1 SEHNR and CDR2 FQNEAQ (reference sequence). The CDR3 totals 14 residues. Between the trimmed V and J ends, which lost 1 base and 4 bases, there was a span of 10 bases. Residents of 24 US areas, aged roughly 18 to 89 years, made up the participants. Donors were grouped by their self-reported clinical history. Study processing details: Reference gene primer amplification gave nucleated cell count estimates. The method was immunoSEQ multiplex PCR; TCRdb's version includes in-frame clones alone and lacks a portion of them. Clonal size and the V and J genes are those of that table, whereas D and trimming came from the DNA. Here the sample spans a few hundred thousand clones, about 85% being singletons.

The receptor was derived from a woman between 50 and 59 years old who had been exposed to COVID-19. This sequence joins TRBV7-9 and TRBJ1-1, with D possibly being TRBD1 (6 bases). The material sequenced was PBMCs or T cells enriched from blood (not recorded which). The CDR3 sequence: CASSLGQERTEAFF. CDR3 in DNA: TGTGCCAGCAGCTTAGGACAGGAACGCACTGAAGCTTTCTTT.